The present TCR beta chain was sequenced within a study of blood T cell repertoires in COVID-19. Study background: PBMCs, B-cell-depleted T cells, or T cells were the source of the cDNA or gDNA that made up the material.

The V gene end was trimmed by 4 bases and the J gene end by 6 bases; junction bases not matched to a gene: 6. The CDR3 has 15 amino acids. The germline gives CDR1 LGHDT, CDR2 YNNKEL (reference sequence). Across about two dozen US areas, participants ranged in age from 18 to 89 years. Those designated as exposed participants met a COVID-19 case within 2 weeks before study entry. In the authors' workflow: Reference gene primers were amplified, and this amplification served to estimate nucleated cell counts. The data were produced by immunoSEQ multiplex PCR, yet TCRdb's version contains in-frame clones alone and is incomplete. That table is the source of V, J and clone size, and D and trimming were worked out from the DNA. The sample contains a few hundred thousand clones, nearly 90% of which appear only once.

Material: PBMCs or T cells enriched from blood (not recorded which). This chain connects TRBV3-1 (or the pseudogene TRBV3-2) to TRBJ2-7, with 13 bases fitting TRBD2. The receptor's source is a man aged 25 to 40 who had been exposed to COVID-19. CDR3 DNA: TGTGCCAGCAGCCCCTCGGGACTAGCGGGGAGCGAGCAGTACTTC. Translating gives CASSPSGLAGSEQYF.